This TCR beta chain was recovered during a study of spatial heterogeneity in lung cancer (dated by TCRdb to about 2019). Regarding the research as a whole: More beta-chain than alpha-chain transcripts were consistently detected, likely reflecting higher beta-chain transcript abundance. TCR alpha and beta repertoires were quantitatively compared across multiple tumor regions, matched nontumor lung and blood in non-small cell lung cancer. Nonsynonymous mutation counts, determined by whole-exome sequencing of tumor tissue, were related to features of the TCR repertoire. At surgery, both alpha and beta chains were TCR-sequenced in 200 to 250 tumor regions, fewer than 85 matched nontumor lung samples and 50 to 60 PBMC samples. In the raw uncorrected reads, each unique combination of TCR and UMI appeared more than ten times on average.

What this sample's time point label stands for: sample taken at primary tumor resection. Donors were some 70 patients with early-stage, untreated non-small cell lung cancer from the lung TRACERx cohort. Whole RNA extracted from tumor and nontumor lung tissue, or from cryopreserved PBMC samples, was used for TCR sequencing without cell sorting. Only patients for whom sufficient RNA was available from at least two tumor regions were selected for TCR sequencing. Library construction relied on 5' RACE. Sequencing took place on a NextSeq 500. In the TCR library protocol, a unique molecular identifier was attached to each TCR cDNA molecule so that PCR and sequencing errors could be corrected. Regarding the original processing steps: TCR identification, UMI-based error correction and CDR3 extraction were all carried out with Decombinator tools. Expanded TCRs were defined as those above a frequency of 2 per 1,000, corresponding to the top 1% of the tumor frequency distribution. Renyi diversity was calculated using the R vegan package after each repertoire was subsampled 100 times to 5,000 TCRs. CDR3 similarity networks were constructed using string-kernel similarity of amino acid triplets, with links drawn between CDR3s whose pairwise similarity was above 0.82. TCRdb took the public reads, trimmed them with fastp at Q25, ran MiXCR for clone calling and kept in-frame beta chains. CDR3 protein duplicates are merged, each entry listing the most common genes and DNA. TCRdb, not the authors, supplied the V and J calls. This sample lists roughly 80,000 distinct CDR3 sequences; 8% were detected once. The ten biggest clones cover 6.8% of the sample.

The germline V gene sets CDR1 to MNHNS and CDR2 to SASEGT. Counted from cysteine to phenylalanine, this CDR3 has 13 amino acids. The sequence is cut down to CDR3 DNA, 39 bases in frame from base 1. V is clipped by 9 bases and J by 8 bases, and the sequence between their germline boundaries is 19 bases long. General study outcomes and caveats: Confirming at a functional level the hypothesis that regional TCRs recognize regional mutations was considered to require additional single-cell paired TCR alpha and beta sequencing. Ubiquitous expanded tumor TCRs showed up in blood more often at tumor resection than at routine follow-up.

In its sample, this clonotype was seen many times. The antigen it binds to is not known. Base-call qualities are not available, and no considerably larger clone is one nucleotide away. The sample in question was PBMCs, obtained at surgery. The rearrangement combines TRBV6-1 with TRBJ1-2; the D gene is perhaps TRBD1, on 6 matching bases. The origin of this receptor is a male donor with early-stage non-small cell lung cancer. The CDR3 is CASRGTSSWGYTF. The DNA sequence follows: TGTGCCAGTCGCGGGACATCCAGCTGGGGCTACACCTTC.